The 20 T cell receptor beta chains listed next were all sequenced from one sample in a study of T cells in Graves' hyperthyroidism and ophthalmopathy. Amplification of TCR beta CDR3 regions used RNA as the template. Initially, a first-round RT-PCR of the TCR CDR3 employed the HTBI primer set. TCRdb redid the calling of the multiplex PCR reads with MiXCR, one entry per CDR3 protein. The profile covers roughly 300,000 distinct CDR3 sequences, with 25% to 30% appearing a single time and roughly a quarter taken by the ten largest. Sequencing was done on a sample of blood. These TCRs come from a middle-aged man with Graves' hyperthyroidism that later progressed to Graves' ophthalmopathy.

Ten or more counts support this clonotype. The rearrangement uses TRBV28 and TRBJ2-7; no clear D. The CDR3 is made up of 13 amino acids. Trimming stripped 2 bases from V and 2 bases from J, with 7 bases between. Germline V CDR1 and CDR2: MDHEN, SYDVKM. CDR3 protein: CASSLQRAYEQYF. CDR3 in DNA: TGTGCCAGCAGTTTACAGCGTGCCTACGAGCAGTACTTC. Looking up the rest from reference TRBV28 and TRBJ2-7 gives the full variable domain: DVKVTQSSRYLVKRTGEKVFLECVQDMDHENMFWYRQDPGLGLRLIYFSYDVKMKEKGDIPEGYSVSREKKERFSLILESASTNQTSMYLCASSLQRAYEQYFGPGTRLTVT.

At least ten counts were recorded for this clonotype. The chain combines TRBV6-2 or TRBV6-3 with TRBJ1-5, with D perhaps TRBD1 (5 bases). Germline V gene lookup returns CDR1 MNHEY and CDR2 SVGEGT. V was trimmed by 6 bases and J by 2 bases, leaving 20 bases between them. CDR3 length equals 17 residues. CDR3 nucleotides: TGTGCCAGCAGATCCTTGGGTAGGGACTTTGGCAATCAGCCCCAGCATTTT. Translated: CASRSLGRDFGNQPQHF.

The gene calls are TRBV11-2 and TRBJ2-5; D not certain. Deletions cut 4 bases from V and 6 bases from J, with 15 bases between. This CDR3 has 14 residues. Per germline, CDR1 SGHAT and CDR2 FQNNGV. The CDR3 DNA follows: TGTGCCAGCAGCTCACATACCACTATGCAGACCCAGTACTTC. It encodes CASSSHTTMQTQYF. Variable domain in full (rest from reference TRBV11-2 and TRBJ2-5): EAGVAQSPRYKIIEKRQSVAFWCNPISGHATLYWYQQILGQGPKLLIQFQNNGVVDDSQLPKDRFSAERLKGVDSTLKIQPAKLEDSAVYLCASSSHTTMQTQYFGPGTRLLVL.

This clonotype was found many times. The CDR3 DNA follows: TGCAGTGATATGACAGGAGAAAATCAGCCCCAGCATTTT. Translation: CSDMTGENQPQHF. The chain employs TRBV20-1 and TRBJ1-5; D possibly corresponds to TRBD1 (6 bases). Germline V gene lookup returns CDR1 DFQATT and CDR2 SNEGSKA (reference sequence). V was trimmed by 7 bases and J by 4 bases, leaving 14 bases between them. The CDR3 runs to 13 residues.

This clonotype came up many times. The V and J genes are TRBV7-3 and TRBJ2-2; D is undetermined. Trimming removed 5 bases from V and 1 base from J, with 14 bases in between. The CDR3 runs to 16 residues. The germline V gene has CDR1 SGHTA and CDR2 FQGTGA. The CDR3 DNA follows: TGTGCCAGCAGCGCGGCCTCCGGGTTGAACACCGGGGAGCTGTTTTTT. It encodes CASSAASGLNTGELFF. Using reference TRBV7-3 and TRBJ2-2 for the parts outside the CDR3, the full variable domain is GAGVSQTPSNKVTEKGKYVELRCDPISGHTALYWYRQSLGQGPEFLIYFQGTGAADDSGLPNDRFFAVRPEGSVSTLKIQRTERGDSAVYLCASSAASGLNTGELFFGEGSRLTVL.

In its sample, this clonotype was seen many times. The gene calls are TRBV6-1 and TRBJ2-3, with TRBD2 identical over 9 bases. V lost 4 bases and J lost 6; bases outside the gene matches: 11. In germline, CDR1 is MNHNS, CDR2 SASEGT. The CDR3 has 16 residues. CDR3 sequence (DNA): TGTGCCAGCAGTGTTAGAGCGGGAGGAATTCTCGATACGCAGTATTTT. Translation gives CASSVRAGGILDTQYF.

This clonotype was recorded many times. The V call is TRBV9, the J call TRBJ2-2; D possibly corresponds to TRBD2 (7 bases). The CDR3 spans 16 residues. Trimming pared 0 bases from V and 4 bases from J, leaving 13 bases between. Germline V gene sequence: CDR1 SGDLS, CDR2 YYNGEE. CDR3 residues: CASSVASGGSTGELFF. The CDR3 nucleotides read TGTGCCAGCAGCGTAGCTTCGGGGGGCAGCACCGGGGAGCTGTTTTTT.

This clonotype was observed at least ten times. V gene TRBV10-3 combines with J gene TRBJ2-7; the D call may be TRBD1 or TRBD2 (5 bases each). CDR1 is ENHRY, CDR2 SYGVKD, per germline. The CDR3 sequence is 15 residues long. V lost 7 bases and J 2 bases, leaving 18 bases between the germline ends. DNA for the CDR3: TGTGCCATCACAACCGGGGTAGGGGTAACCTACGAGCAGTACTTC. Residues: CAITTGVGVTYEQYF.

This clonotype was seen many times. The rearrangement joins TRBV19 to TRBJ2-7; weak D call: TRBD2 (6 bases). Germline V gene sequence: CDR1 LNHDA, CDR2 SQIVND (reference sequence). V was trimmed by 0 bases and J by 3 bases, leaving 12 bases between them. The CDR3 covers 15 residues. The CDR3 sequence: CASSIEEGLDYEQYF. The CDR3 DNA reads as TGTGCCAGTAGTATAGAGGAGGGGCTAGACTACGAGCAGTACTTC.

This chain links TRBV2 with TRBJ1-2, with D unclear. The CDR3 loop spans 12 amino acids. The V gene's germline CDR1 is SNHLY and CDR2 FYNNEI. Between the trimmed V and J ends, which lost 6 bases and 8 bases, there was a span of 13 bases. The DNA for the CDR3 is TGTGCCAGCAGCAGACCCGGGAAGGGCTACACCTTC. Its protein product is CASSRPGKGYTF.

This clonotype was detected ten times or more. The V gene is TRBV7-3, the J gene TRBJ2-7; possible D gene TRBD1, 6 bases. Per the germline V gene, CDR1 is SGHTA and CDR2 is FQGTGA. The CDR3 totals 11 residues. V lost 5 bases and J lost 6, with 8 bases in between. The CDR3, as DNA: TGTGCCAGCAGCCAAGGGGGCGAGCAGTACTTC. Translated: CASSQGGEQYF.

The V gene is TRBV12-3 or TRBV12-4, the J gene TRBJ2-5; 8 positions agree with TRBD2. Unmatched junction bases numbered 11, after V lost 2 bases and J lost 0 bases. This CDR3 spans 18 amino acids. CDR3 sequence reads: CASSLPTEIAGYQETQYF. CDR3 nucleotide sequence: TGTGCCAGCAGTTTACCCACGGAAATAGCGGGGTACCAAGAGACCCAGTACTTC.

The genes are TRBV12-3 or TRBV12-4 and TRBJ2-2; D is uncertain. Trimming shortened V by 5 bases and J by 6 bases, and 19 bases separated the two germline ends. The length of the CDR3 is 16 residues. CDR3 nucleotides: TGTGCCAGCAGTGCTAAATCGGACCTCCCTGCCGGGGAGCTGTTTTTT. This translates into CASSAKSDLPAGELFF.

This clonotype was seen at least ten times. The chain links TRBV12-3 or TRBV12-4 to TRBJ1-1; D is ambiguous. V was clipped by 6 bases and J by 5 bases, with 13 bases between them. The CDR3 is 13 amino acids. The CDR3 spells CASSNIWGTEAFF. The CDR3 bases are TGTGCCAGCAGCAACATATGGGGAACTGAAGCTTTCTTT.

This clonotype was recorded many times. The V call is TRBV6-5, the J call TRBJ2-5, with a tentative D call TRBD1 (8 bases). The V gene lost 8 bases and the J gene lost 6 bases, with 19 bases spanning the gap. This CDR3 spans 14 amino acids. The V gene's germline CDR1 is MNHEY and CDR2 SVGAGI. The CDR3 here is CASGRTGRVKTQYF. CDR3 DNA sequence: TGTGCCAGCGGCAGGACAGGGAGGGTAAAGACCCAGTACTTC.

This clonotype was found many times. V is TRBV12-3 or TRBV12-4 and J is TRBJ2-7, with D possibly matching TRBD2 (6 bases). CDR3 length: 14 residues. Trimming removed 3 bases from V and 3 bases from J, with 12 bases in between. The CDR3 loop reads CASSFRQGLYEQYF. CDR3 DNA sequence: TGTGCCAGCAGTTTTCGGCAGGGACTCTACGAGCAGTACTTC.

This clonotype occurred many times. The chain couples TRBV5-6 to TRBJ2-7, with 8 bases aligning to TRBD1. Germline CDR1 SGHDT, CDR2 YYEEEE. The trim removed 0 bases at V and 1 base at J, leaving 6 bases unmatched. CDR3 size: 16 residues. CDR3 bases: TGTGCCAGCAGCTTGGGCTTCGGACAGGGATCCTACGAGCAGTACTTC. It is translated as CASSLGFGQGSYEQYF.

This clonotype was counted ten times or more. The V call is TRBV14, the J call TRBJ2-7; D gene ambiguous. The V end lost 0 bases, the J end lost 7 bases, and 13 bases lay between the germline ends. CDR1 and CDR2 from the germline V gene are SGHDN and FVKESK. The CDR3 consists of 14 residues. The CDR3 spells CASSQELGRGEQYF. The CDR3 bases are TGTGCCAGCAGCCAAGAGCTAGGTCGTGGGGAGCAGTACTTC.

This clonotype came up many times. The chain has TRBV20-1 and TRBJ2-5, with 15 bases matching TRBD2. This CDR3 region has 16 residues. Germline CDR1 is DFQATT and CDR2 is SNEGSKA (reference sequence). Germline trimming cut 3 bases from V and 4 bases from J; bases unmatched to any gene: 6. The CDR3 nucleotides read TGCAGTGCTAGTGGGACTAGCGGGAGGTCGCGAGAGACCCAGTACTTC. Protein: CSASGTSGRSRETQYF.

Only a few counts were recorded for this clonotype. V and J are TRBV12-3 or TRBV12-4 and TRBJ2-5; the D gene is possibly TRBD2 (5 bases). The CDR3 runs 16 residues. Deletions cut 3 bases from V and 4 bases from J, with 18 bases between. In DNA, the CDR3 is TGTGCCAGCAGTTTGTCGAGGTCGGGGTACGGAGAGACCCAGTACTTC. Translated, it gives CASSLSRSGYGETQYF.